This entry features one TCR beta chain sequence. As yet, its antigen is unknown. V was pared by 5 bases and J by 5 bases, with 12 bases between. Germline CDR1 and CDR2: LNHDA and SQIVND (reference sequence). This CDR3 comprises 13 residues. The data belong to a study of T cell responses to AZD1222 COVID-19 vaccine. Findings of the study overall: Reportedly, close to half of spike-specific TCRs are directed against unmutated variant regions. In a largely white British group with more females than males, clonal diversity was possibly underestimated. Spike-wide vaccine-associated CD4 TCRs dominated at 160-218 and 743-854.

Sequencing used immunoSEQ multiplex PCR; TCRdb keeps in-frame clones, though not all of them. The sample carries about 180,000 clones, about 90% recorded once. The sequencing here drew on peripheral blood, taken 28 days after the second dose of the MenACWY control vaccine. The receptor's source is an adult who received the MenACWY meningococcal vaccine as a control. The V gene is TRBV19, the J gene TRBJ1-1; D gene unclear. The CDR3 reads CASSGSARTEAFF. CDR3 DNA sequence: TGTGCCAGTAGTGGTAGCGCGAGGACTGAAGCTTTCTTT.